This is a list of T cell receptor beta chains from one sample in a study of T cell responses to AZD1222 COVID-19 vaccine. The assay was immunoSEQ multiplex PCR, and TCRdb's table has in-frame clones only and misses some. There are roughly 120,000 clones in the sample; roughly 90% occur only once, and roughly 7.1% lies in the top ten. Sample: peripheral blood, taken 28 days after the second AZD1222 dose. These receptors all come from an adult who received the AZD1222 COVID-19 vaccine. CDR3s include the opening cysteine and the closing phenylalanine or tryptophan. Each record gives: J gene, V gene, CDR3 protein.

j_gene: TRBJ2-7; v_gene: TRBV2; CDR3aa: CASSGLANYEQYF
j_gene: TRBJ2-7; v_gene: TRBV4-2; CDR3aa: CASSQEGRRGLAIYEQYF
j_gene: TRBJ1-6; v_gene: TRBV7-6; CDR3aa: CASSLALWGRLYNSPLHF
j_gene: TRBJ2-5; v_gene: TRBV2; CDR3aa: CASSGQSGRRETQYF
j_gene: TRBJ1-4; v_gene: TRBV4-1; CDR3aa: CASSQGTGYEKLFF
j_gene: TRBJ2-1; v_gene: TRBV11-2; CDR3aa: CASSWGLAGEGFDEQFF
j_gene: TRBJ1-6; v_gene: TRBV5-1; CDR3aa: CASSLITGTGLSPLHF
j_gene: TRBJ1-1; v_gene: TRBV19; CDR3aa: CASSTTPLGTEAFF
j_gene: TRBJ2-5; v_gene: TRBV5-1; CDR3aa: CASSSPDSQETQYF
j_gene: TRBJ2-7; v_gene: TRBV10-2; CDR3aa: CASKTGALDEQYF
j_gene: TRBJ2-5; v_gene: TRBV2; CDR3aa: CASSEWGGQETQYF
j_gene: TRBJ1-6; v_gene: TRBV30; CDR3aa: CAWALNGDSPLHF
j_gene: TRBJ2-5; v_gene: TRBV13; CDR3aa: CASSLGLIGQGGTQYF
j_gene: TRBJ2-5; v_gene: TRBV27; CDR3aa: CASRAGTSGFQETQYF
j_gene: TRBJ2-7; v_gene: TRBV6-5; CDR3aa: CASRAGLGSYEQYF
j_gene: TRBJ2-5; v_gene: TRBV5-1; CDR3aa: CASSLGVGRGGGTQYF
j_gene: TRBJ2-7; v_gene: TRBV30; CDR3aa: CAWSVAPRDRDNEQYF
j_gene: TRBJ1-4; v_gene: TRBV2; CDR3aa: CASSRDRGGNEKLFF
j_gene: TRBJ1-2; v_gene: TRBV18; CDR3aa: CASSPPLEGVGYTF
j_gene: TRBJ1-5; v_gene: TRBV2; CDR3aa: CASQRDGNQPQHF
j_gene: TRBJ1-1; v_gene: TRBV2; CDR3aa: CASSVQGGGTEAFF
j_gene: TRBJ1-1; v_gene: TRBV5-6; CDR3aa: CASSTLRSTGVNTEAFF
j_gene: TRBJ1-2; v_gene: TRBV20-1; CDR3aa: CSASSDRGNYGYTF
j_gene: TRBJ1-6; v_gene: TRBV3-1/TRBV3-2; CDR3aa: CASSLRNSNSPLHF
j_gene: TRBJ1-4; v_gene: TRBV6-5; CDR3aa: CASSWAGRGEKLFF
j_gene: TRBJ2-7; v_gene: TRBV7-9; CDR3aa: CASSPPLSGRGYEQYF
j_gene: TRBJ1-4; v_gene: TRBV5-1; CDR3aa: CASSLEDRGRGANEKLFF
j_gene: TRBJ2-3; v_gene: TRBV2; CDR3aa: CASSEVAGSTDTQYF
j_gene: TRBJ2-6; v_gene: TRBV24-1; CDR3aa: CATRQGAAGANVLTF
j_gene: TRBJ1-5; v_gene: TRBV6-5; CDR3aa: CASSRDRGGNQPQHF
j_gene: TRBJ1-2; v_gene: TRBV19; CDR3aa: CASSSPGPQNYGYTF
j_gene: TRBJ2-1; v_gene: TRBV4-2; CDR3aa: CASSPGVGGLGQFF
j_gene: TRBJ2-3; v_gene: TRBV5-1; CDR3aa: CASSTGLSPSTDTQYF
j_gene: TRBJ2-1; v_gene: TRBV19; CDR3aa: CASRIAGATYNEQFF
j_gene: TRBJ2-3; v_gene: TRBV4-1; CDR3aa: CASSPQQGRGTDTQYF
j_gene: TRBJ1-3; v_gene: TRBV7-9; CDR3aa: CASSTTGTGMVLGNTIYF
j_gene: TRBJ2-1; v_gene: TRBV30; CDR3aa: CAGTSGRDEQFF